This T cell receptor (beta chain) was captured by sequencing in a study of cytomegalovirus exposure and HLA in healthy donors. CDR1 ENHRY and CDR2 SYGVKD come from the germline V gene. The CDR3 loop spans 11 amino acids. Trimming cost V 8 bases and J 5 bases; bases outside gene matches: 3. The PCR ran on 60 Vbeta and 13 Jbeta primers. Some clones are missing from TCRdb's copy, which holds only in-frame ones; the method was immunoSEQ multiplex PCR. Seen here are some 120,000 clones, 77% observed once, and the top ten hold under 7%. As concerns this clone: The target antigen is unknown.

Study-wide findings and caveats: Among donors in an Asian-associated ancestry cluster, a later analysis reportedly found fewer N-insertions than the roughly 700-donor mean. Researchers catalogued approximately 160 TCR beta chains as cytomegalovirus-associated.

Each donor was healthy, and each was a bone marrow donor. Though probably carrying unrecorded immune exposures, donors were nominally healthy at sampling. The rearrangement joins TRBV10-3 to TRBJ2-7, with TRBD2 identical over 7 bases. This sequence was found in a man between 18 and 29 years old in good health and CMV-seropositive. Input material: PBMCs. In DNA form, the CDR3 reads TGTGCCATCGGGGGGGACCACGAGCAGTACTTC. The encoded protein is CAIGGDHEQYF.